These 24 T cell receptor beta chains were all obtained from the same sample, sequenced in a study of blood T cells in healthy people across ages. Through a sample-barcoded 5' primer and a J-beta primer mix, a second PCR was run for about 7 to 12 cycles. TCRdb re-called the 5' RACE reads with MiXCR, one entry per CDR3 protein. The sample contains about 800,000 distinct CDR3 sequences, 46% of which appear only once. Specimen: blood. The source of these receptors is a man at least 80 years old in good health.

J is TRBJ1-6 and V is TRBV5-1, with D tentatively TRBD1 (5 bases). The V gene's germline CDR1 is SGHRS and CDR2 YFSETQ. V shed 1 base and J shed 7 bases, with 12 bases lying between them. This CDR3 spans 15 amino acids. Here the CDR3 DNA reads TGCGCCAGCAGCTTGATGGGACGGGAGAATTCACCCCTCCACTTT. It yields the protein CASSLMGRENSPLHF.

This clonotype came up a few times. This chain connects TRBV30 to TRBJ2-7; TRBD1 might be the D (5 bases). Trimming removed 2 bases at V and 3 bases at J, with 14 bases between. CDR1 and CDR2 (germline): GTSNPN, SVGIG (reference sequence). The CDR3 runs 14 residues. CDR3 coding DNA: TGTGCCTGGAGTTTGCGACAGATAATCTACGAGCAGTACTTC. Protein: CAWSLRQIIYEQYF. Full variable domain (outside the CDR3, taken from reference TRBV30 and TRBJ2-7): SQTIHQWPATLVQPVGSPLSLECTVEGTSNPNLYWYRQAAGRGLQLLFYSVGIGQISSEVPQNLSASRPQDRQFILSSKKLLLSDSGFYLCAWSLRQIIYEQYFGPGTRLTVT.

The chain joins TRBV12-3 or TRBV12-4 to TRBJ1-1; D gene uncertain. V was pared by 5 bases and J by 5 bases, with 9 bases between. The CDR3 is 12 amino acids. The CDR3 loop reads CASSRWGTEAFF. CDR3 nucleotides: TGTGCCAGCAGTCGCTGGGGAACTGAAGCTTTCTTT.

This clonotype came up many times. This chain connects TRBV2 to TRBJ2-1; 11 positions agree with TRBD2. There are 16 residues in the CDR3. Germline lookup yields CDR1 SNHLY and CDR2 FYNNEI. The trim removed 3 bases at V and 5 bases at J, leaving 6 bases unmatched. The CDR3 region has the DNA TGTGCCAGCAGTGATACTAGCGGGAGAGATAACAATGAGCAGTTCTTC. Its protein is CASSDTSGRDNNEQFF.

This clonotype was counted a few times. The V gene is TRBV27, the J gene TRBJ1-6; a weak D match, TRBD1 (5 bases). The CDR3 totals 15 residues. Germline CDR1 reads MNHEY; CDR2 reads SMNVEV (reference sequence). Trimming took 7 bases from V and 5 from J, leaving 15 bases between them. Written as DNA, the CDR3 is TGTGCCAGCACCGTGACAAGGGGTAATAATTCACCCCTCCACTTT. Translating it yields CASTVTRGNNSPLHF.

On this clonotype: A much bigger clone sits one base away, suggesting this may be a read error. The J gene is TRBJ2-3, the V gene TRBV7-2; D is undetermined. Trimming stripped 1 base from V and 4 bases from J, with 12 bases between. CDR1 and CDR2 (germline): SGHTA, FQGNSA. The CDR3 consists of 15 residues. Here the CDR3 reads CASSLEGDIADTQYF. The DNA for the CDR3 is TGTGCCAGCAGCTTAGAAGGAGATATCGCAGATACGCAGTATTTT.

This clonotype was detected only a few times. The chain employs TRBV28 and TRBJ2-7, with a weak D call TRBD1 (6 bases). This CDR3 has 11 amino acids. The germline V gene has CDR1 MDHEN and CDR2 SYDVKM. With 7 bases removed from V and 7 bases from J, the gap between germline ends came to 11 bases. The CDR3 protein is CASTSGVEQYF. The CDR3 coding sequence is TGTGCCAGCACCTCAGGGGTTGAGCAGTACTTC.

V usage is TRBV27 and J usage is TRBJ2-1; 10 bases map to TRBD2. The CDR3 covers 16 residues. J gave up 8 bases and V 5 bases, and 12 bases lay outside the gene matches. Per germline, CDR1 MNHEY and CDR2 SMNVEV (reference sequence). The CDR3 DNA follows: TGTGCCAGCAGTCCTAACCCGGGACTAGCGTTGGATGAGCAGTTCTTC. Protein product: CASSPNPGLALDEQFF.

The V and J genes are TRBV6-5 and TRBJ2-3; no reliable D call. The V gene lost 11 bases and the J gene lost 6 bases, with 12 bases spanning the gap. The CDR3 has 11 amino acids. Germline assignment: CDR1 MNHEY and CDR2 SVGAGI. The CDR3 nucleotides read TGTGCCTCCACGACCGGGGATACGCAGTATTTT. It encodes CASTTGDTQYF.

This sequence joins TRBV20-1 and TRBJ1-5; possible D gene TRBD1, 5 bases. The CDR3 spans 14 residues. Germline V gene sequence: CDR1 DFQATT, CDR2 SNEGSKA (reference sequence). Trimming pared 4 bases from V and 4 bases from J, leaving 14 bases between. CDR3 residues: CSAMGQNFNQPQHF. In DNA form, the CDR3 reads TGCAGTGCTATGGGGCAGAACTTTAATCAGCCCCAGCATTTT.

The chain is built from TRBV12-3 or TRBV12-4 and TRBJ2-7; no clear D gene. This CDR3 has 17 residues. V lost 5 bases to trimming and J lost 7 bases, with 27 bases between them. CDR3 DNA: TGTGCCAGCAGTCAGCGCAGTGCAGGACGCGATTACAATGAGCAGTACTTC. Translating it yields CASSQRSAGRDYNEQYF.

The chain's CDR3 is CSVAPSGTYNEQYF. CDR3 in DNA: TGCAGCGTTGCCCCTAGCGGGACATACAATGAGCAGTACTTC. This sequence joins TRBV29-1 and TRBJ2-7, with 9 bases matching TRBD2. The CDR3 loop spans 14 amino acids. The ends lost 4 bases at V and 7 bases at J; junction bases unmatched: 11. The germline V gene has CDR1 SQVTM and CDR2 ANQGSEA.

The chain recombines TRBV5-1 with TRBJ1-2, with 8 positions matching TRBD1. Germline V gene lookup returns CDR1 SGHRS and CDR2 YFSETQ. This CDR3 spans 14 amino acids. After removal of 4 bases from V and 4 bases from J, the junction contained 6 bases not matched to a gene. CDR3 region: CASSTRTGSYGYTF. CDR3 bases: TGCGCCAGCAGCACGAGGACAGGGAGCTATGGCTACACCTTC.

Comment on this clonotype: The junction differs from germline at one of its ends, possibly a read error. V and J are TRBV5-6 and TRBJ2-1; 7 bases are a match to TRBD2. The CDR3 contains 13 residues. Germline V lookup: CDR1 SGHDT, CDR2 YYEEEE. CDR3 nucleotides: TGTGCCAGCAGCGTCCGGGACTACCATGAGCAGTTCTTC. Protein product: CASSVRDYHEQFF.

The chain joins TRBV10-3 to TRBJ1-4; D call uncertain. Germline CDR1 ENHRY, CDR2 SYGVKD. Trimming left V 10 bases short and J 7 bases short, with 19 bases between. The CDR3 is 14 amino acids. In DNA, the CDR3 is TGTGCCACCCGGTTGGAGGGAGGTCCTGAAAAACTGTTTTTT. Residues: CATRLEGGPEKLFF.

This clonotype came up a few times. The V call is TRBV7-8, the J call TRBJ2-1, with a weak D call TRBD2 (6 bases). Germline loops: CDR1 SGHVS, CDR2 FQNEAQ. This CDR3 is built from 15 residues. V gave up 5 bases and J gave up 2 bases, with 13 bases separating them. CDR3 sequence: CASSPAGAAYNEQFF. CDR3 DNA: TGTGCCAGCAGCCCAGCGGGCGCGGCCTACAATGAGCAGTTCTTC.

The chain is built from TRBV29-1 and TRBJ2-3; 8 bases agree with TRBD1. Germline V lookup: CDR1 SQVTM, CDR2 ANQGSEA. The CDR3 contains 15 residues. V was clipped by 3 bases and J by 2 bases; unmatched bases: 7. This chain's CDR3 is CSVDRGRGPTDTQYF. The CDR3 DNA reads TGCAGCGTTGATAGGGGCAGGGGGCCCACAGATACGCAGTATTTT.

V is TRBV20-1 and J is TRBJ2-1; no reliable D call. CDR1 is DFQATT, CDR2 SNEGSKA, per germline (reference sequence). V was cut by 5 bases and J by 2 bases, with 10 bases left in between. The CDR3 is 13 residues long. The CDR3 sequence: CSALLGTYNEQFF. Here the CDR3 DNA reads TGCAGTGCTTTACTTGGGACCTACAATGAGCAGTTCTTC.

This clonotype was seen a few times. The V gene is TRBV7-9, the J gene TRBJ2-5; D remains ambiguous. The DNA matches TRBJ2-7 better at its end, which makes the J call doubtful. CDR1 and CDR2 from the germline V gene are SEHNR and FQNEAQ (reference sequence). This CDR3 contains 12 residues. The CDR3 nucleotides are TGTGCCAGCAGCTTAGGGATGGACGAGCAGTACTTC. Translated: CASSLGMDEQYF.

This chain connects TRBV12-3 or TRBV12-4 to TRBJ2-3, with TRBD2 identical over 9 bases. The junction had 9 bases not matched to a gene; V was cut back by 3 bases and J by 5 bases. There are 16 residues in the CDR3. CDR3 loop: CASSFSGRSVGDTQYF. DNA of the CDR3: TGTGCCAGCAGTTTTAGCGGGAGATCGGTTGGAGATACGCAGTATTTT.

About this clonotype: A much larger clone lies a single base off, so this may be a read error. J is TRBJ2-2 and V is TRBV7-9; 8 nucleotides align to TRBD2. V was pared by 5 bases and J by 1 base, with 3 bases of the junction left unmatched. The germline V gene encodes CDR1 SEHNR and CDR2 FQNEAQ (reference sequence). This CDR3 has 15 residues. The CDR3 sequence: CASSRGGVNTGELFF. The CDR3 DNA sequence: TGTGCCAGCAGCCGGGGGGGGGTGAACACCGGGGAGCTGTTTTTT.

This clonotype was counted many times. The chain employs TRBV24-1 and TRBJ2-7, with TRBD1 matching 7 bases. This CDR3 region has 14 residues. CDR1 is KGHDR, CDR2 SFDVKD, per germline. Germline trimming cut 5 bases from V and 6 bases from J; bases unmatched to any gene: 9. In DNA, the CDR3 is TGTGCCACCAGTGTCGGCGACAGGGTAAGCGAGCAGTACTTC. Its translation: CATSVGDRVSEQYF.

This rearrangement joins TRBV9 to TRBJ2-3; 11 bases fit TRBD2. The CDR3 runs to 16 residues. Germline V gene sequence: CDR1 SGDLS, CDR2 YYNGEE. V dropped 5 bases and J dropped 1; count of bases not matched to a gene: 6. The CDR3 DNA sequence: TGTGCCAGCAGTGCTGAGGGACTAGCGGGCACAGATACGCAGTATTTT. This sequence encodes CASSAEGLAGTDTQYF.

This clonotype has a handful of counts. This rearrangement joins TRBV29-1 to TRBJ2-1; D is possibly TRBD2 (7 bases). This CDR3 comprises 14 residues. Germline V CDR1 and CDR2: SQVTM, ANQGSEA. Trimming pared 7 bases from V and 6 bases from J, leaving 19 bases between. CDR3 loop: CSASGAGVFNEQFF. As DNA, the CDR3 is TGCAGCGCTTCAGGGGCGGGAGTGTTCAATGAGCAGTTCTTC.